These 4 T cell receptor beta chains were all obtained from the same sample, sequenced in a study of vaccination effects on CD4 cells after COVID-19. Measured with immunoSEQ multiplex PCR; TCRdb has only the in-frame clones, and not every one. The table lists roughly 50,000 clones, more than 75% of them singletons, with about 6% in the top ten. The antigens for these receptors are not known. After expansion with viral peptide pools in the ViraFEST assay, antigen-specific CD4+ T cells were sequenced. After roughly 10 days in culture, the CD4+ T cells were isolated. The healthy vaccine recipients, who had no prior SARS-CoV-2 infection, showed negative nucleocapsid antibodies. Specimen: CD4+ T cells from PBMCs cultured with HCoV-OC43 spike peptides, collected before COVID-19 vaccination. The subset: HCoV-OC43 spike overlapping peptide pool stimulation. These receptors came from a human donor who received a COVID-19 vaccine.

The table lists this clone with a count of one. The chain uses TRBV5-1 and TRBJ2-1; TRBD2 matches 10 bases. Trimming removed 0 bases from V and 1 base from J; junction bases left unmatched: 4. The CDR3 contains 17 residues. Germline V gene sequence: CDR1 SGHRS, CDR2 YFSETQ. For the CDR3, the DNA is TGCGCCAGCAGCTTGGTATCAGCGGGGGGGTCCTACAATGAGCAGTTCTTC. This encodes CASSLVSAGGSYNEQFF. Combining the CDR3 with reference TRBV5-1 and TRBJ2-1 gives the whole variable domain KAGVTQTPRYLIKTRGQQVTLSCSPISGHRSVSWYQQTPGQGLQFLFEYFSETQRNKGNFPGRFSGRQFSNSRSEMNVSTLELGDSALYLCASSLVSAGGSYNEQFFGPGTRLTVL.

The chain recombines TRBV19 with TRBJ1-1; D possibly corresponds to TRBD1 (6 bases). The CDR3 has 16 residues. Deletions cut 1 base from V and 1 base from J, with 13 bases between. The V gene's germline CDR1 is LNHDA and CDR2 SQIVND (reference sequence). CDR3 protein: CASSIGAGAANTEAFF. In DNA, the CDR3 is TGTGCCAGTAGTATAGGGGCAGGGGCGGCGAACACTGAAGCTTTCTTT.

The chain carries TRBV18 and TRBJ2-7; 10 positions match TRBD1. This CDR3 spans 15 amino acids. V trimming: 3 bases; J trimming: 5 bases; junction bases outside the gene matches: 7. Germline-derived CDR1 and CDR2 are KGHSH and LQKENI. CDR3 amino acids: CASSPVRQGANEQYV. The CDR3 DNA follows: TGTGCCAGCTCACCCGTAAGACAGGGGGCGAACGAGCAGTACGTC.

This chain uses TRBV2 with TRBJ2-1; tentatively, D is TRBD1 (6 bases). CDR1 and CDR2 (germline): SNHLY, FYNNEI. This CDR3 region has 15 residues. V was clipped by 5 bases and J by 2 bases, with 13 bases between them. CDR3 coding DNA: TGTGCCAGCAGTCGCATTGGGGGCACCTACAATGAGCAGTTCTTC. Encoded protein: CASSRIGGTYNEQFF.